This T cell receptor beta chain was sequenced during a study of blood T cell repertoires in COVID-19. Study context: COVID-19 samples from acute and convalescent phases originated in the United States, Italy and Spain. PBMCs, B-cell-depleted T cells, or T cells were the source of the cDNA or gDNA that made up the material.

Trimming cost V 0 bases and J 7 bases; bases outside gene matches: 15. The germline gives CDR1 MNHEY, CDR2 SVGEGT. CDR3 length equals 19 residues. As processed by the authors: Reference gene primers were amplified, and this amplification served to estimate nucleated cell counts. Sequenced by immunoSEQ multiplex PCR; TCRdb stores in-frame clones only, minus some. V and J calls and clone size come straight from that table; D and trimming were deduced from the DNA. The sample comprises about 200,000 clones, approximately 80% of which are singletons, and 6.9% rests with the top ten. This clone was detected only a few times.

The sample comprised peripheral blood. This clonotype was sampled from a human donor with acute or convalescent COVID-19. The donor label of this sample is uncertain. The chain combines TRBV6-2 or TRBV6-3 with TRBJ2-1; 10 bases are a match to TRBD2. The CDR3: CASSYSGVGRTSGRNEQFF. CDR3 nucleotides: TGTGCCAGCAGTTACTCAGGTGTCGGGCGGACTAGCGGAAGAAATGAGCAGTTCTTC.